Each of the 19 T cell receptor beta chains below was sequenced from the same sample in a study of blood T cell repertoires in COVID-19. Data came from immunoSEQ multiplex PCR; TCRdb stores just in-frame clones and leaves some out. The repertoire holds 40,000 to 60,000 clones, with roughly 85% as singletons. Sequencing was carried out using peripheral blood. Source of these receptors: a man in his 70s with acute or convalescent COVID-19.

The CDR3 region is CASKLQGSNEKLFF. The CDR3 bases are TGTGCCAGCAAACTACAGGGGTCTAATGAAAAACTGTTTTTT. The chain couples TRBV27 to TRBJ1-4; 7 bases are shared with TRBD1. Germline values: CDR1 MNHEY, CDR2 SMNVEV (reference sequence). The CDR3 is 14 amino acids. With 7 bases clipped from V and 3 bases from J, the junction kept 5 bases outside the gene matches.

The DNA for the CDR3 is TGCAGTGCTTCGACGGGGTACGAGCAGTACTTC. Translation gives CSASTGYEQYF. V gene TRBV20-1 combines with J gene TRBJ2-7; D may be TRBD2 (5 bases). Germline CDR1 reads DFQATT; CDR2 reads SNEGSKA (reference sequence). The ends were cut back, 5 bases at V and 4 bases at J, with 9 bases in the middle. This CDR3 spans 11 amino acids.

This sequence joins TRBV7-8 and TRBJ2-2; D might be TRBD1 (6 bases). The CDR3 is made up of 13 amino acids. Germline V CDR1 and CDR2: SGHVS, FQNEAQ. Trimming pared 3 bases from V and 5 bases from J, leaving 7 bases between. Written as DNA, the CDR3 is TGTGCCAGCAGCTTTCAGGGGACCGGGGAGCTGTTTTTT. It is translated as CASSFQGTGELFF.

J is TRBJ1-2 and V is TRBV5-1; 7 bases agree with TRBD1. From germline, CDR1 is SGHRS and CDR2 YFSETQ. Trimming cost V 0 bases and J 6 bases; bases outside gene matches: 8. The CDR3 spans 15 residues. The DNA for the CDR3 is TGCGCCAGCAGCTTGGAGGGGTACAGGGGAGATGGCTACACCTTC. Protein product: CASSLEGYRGDGYTF.

This clone was seen more than once but under ten times. This sequence joins TRBV19 and TRBJ1-5; D is undetermined. V lost 1 base, J lost 5 bases, and 3 bases lay in between. Germline loops: CDR1 LNHDA, CDR2 SQIVND (reference sequence). The CDR3 consists of 12 residues. This chain's CDR3 is CASSIADQPQHF. The CDR3 DNA follows: TGTGCCAGTAGTATAGCGGATCAGCCCCAGCATTTT. The full variable domain, rest sourced from reference TRBV19 and TRBJ1-5, is DGGITQSPKYLFRKEGQNVTLSCEQNLNHDAMYWYRQDPGQGLRLIYYSQIVNDFQKGDIAEGYSVSREKKESFPLTVTSAQKNPTAFYLCASSIADQPQHFGDGTRLSIL.

J is TRBJ1-1 and V is TRBV11-3; D uncertain. Trimming shortened V by 1 base and J by 4 bases, and 13 bases separated the two germline ends. The CDR3 is 15 amino acids. The V gene's germline CDR1 is SGHNT and CDR2 YENEEA. The CDR3: CASSLGGEGSTEAFF. In DNA, the CDR3 is TGTGCCAGCAGCTTAGGTGGGGAAGGGAGCACTGAAGCTTTCTTT.

V usage is TRBV6-6 and J usage is TRBJ2-7; 7 bases align to TRBD1. Per the germline V gene, CDR1 is MNHNY and CDR2 is SVGAGI (reference sequence). The CDR3 has 14 amino acids. V dropped 2 bases and J dropped 0; count of bases not matched to a gene: 1. The CDR3: CASSYGDSSYEQYF. The CDR3 bases are TGTGCCAGCAGTTACGGGGACAGCTCCTACGAGCAGTACTTC.

This CDR3 reads CASRILGSSTDTQYF. CDR3 in DNA: TGTGCCAGCAGAATCCTAGGATCTAGCACAGATACGCAGTATTTT. This chain links TRBV2 with TRBJ2-3; no definite D call. V was clipped by 6 bases and J by 0 bases, with 13 bases between them. The CDR3 loop spans 15 amino acids. Germline V lookup: CDR1 SNHLY, CDR2 FYNNEI. The full variable domain, in which reference TRBV2 and TRBJ2-3 provide the parts outside the CDR3, is EPEVTQTPSHQVTQMGQEVILRCVPISNHLYFYWYRQILGQKVEFLVSFYNNEISEKSEIFDDQFSVERPDGSNFTLKIRSTKLEDSAMYFCASRILGSSTDTQYFGPGTRLTVL.

By share, this clone counts as medium-sized. The rearrangement joins TRBV9 to TRBJ2-2, with 9 positions matching TRBD1. The J segment lost 4 bases and the V segment lost 0 bases, leaving 7 bases of the junction unmatched. The CDR3 covers 17 residues. Looked up from germline, CDR1 is SGDLS and CDR2 is YYNGEE. The CDR3, as DNA: TGTGCCAGCAGCGTAGGAGGACAGGGGACGACCACCGGGGAGCTGTTTTTT. This codes for CASSVGGQGTTTGELFF.

V and J are TRBV6-5 and TRBJ1-3; D is unresolved. The CDR3 totals 13 residues. Trimming stripped 6 bases from V and 7 bases from J, with 13 bases between. Germline CDR1 MNHEY, CDR2 SVGAGI. The CDR3 nucleotides are TGTGCCAGCAGCCCAAAGAGTCCGAACACCATATATTTT. Its translation is CASSPKSPNTIYF.

This clone was detected once. This sequence joins TRBV4-1 and TRBJ2-2; the match to TRBD1 covers 9 bases. The CDR3 has 16 residues. CDR1 is MGHRA and CDR2 is YSYEKL in the germline V gene. Unmatched junction bases numbered 8, after V lost 4 bases and J lost 5 bases. CDR3 bases: TGCGCCAGCAGCCCCCCACAGGGGGCGGGTACCGGGGAGCTGTTTTTT. Translating gives CASSPPQGAGTGELFF.

The chain employs TRBV6-6 and TRBJ2-5; D may be TRBD2 (6 bases). CDR3 size: 16 residues. Trimming pared 4 bases from V and 0 bases from J, leaving 15 bases between. Per germline, CDR1 MNHNY and CDR2 SVGAGI (reference sequence). This CDR3 is CASSSRGGGDQETQYF. CDR3 DNA sequence: TGTGCCAGCAGTTCTCGAGGTGGAGGGGACCAAGAGACCCAGTACTTC.

This clone appeared once. J is TRBJ2-4 and V is TRBV6-5; no clear D. V dropped 5 bases and J dropped 6 bases, with 8 bases sitting between them. CDR1 is MNHEY, CDR2 SVGAGI, per germline. The CDR3 has 12 amino acids. CDR3 bases: TGTGCCAGCAGTCCTACGCTAAACATTCAGTACTTC. Amino acids: CASSPTLNIQYF.

This chain uses TRBV5-5 with TRBJ2-3; maybe TRBD1 (6 bases). The CDR3 extends over 16 amino acids. Germline CDR1 SGHKS, CDR2 YYEKEE (reference sequence). V was shortened by 0 bases and J by 3 bases, with 14 bases between the two germline ends. The CDR3 is CASSLGVQGRTDTQYF. The CDR3 DNA is TGTGCCAGCAGCTTGGGGGTACAGGGAAGGACAGATACGCAGTATTTT.

Only a few counts were recorded for this clone. The gene calls are TRBV10-3 and TRBJ2-1; D is perhaps TRBD2 (6 bases). Looked up from germline, CDR1 is ENHRY and CDR2 is SYGVKD. CDR3 length equals 13 residues. V dropped 3 bases and J dropped 8 bases, with 11 bases sitting between them. The chain's CDR3 is CAISETGEDEQFF. CDR3 sequence (DNA): TGTGCCATCAGTGAAACGGGGGAGGATGAGCAGTTCTTC.

The genes are TRBV3-1 (or the pseudogene TRBV3-2) and TRBJ2-2; no definite D call. The CDR3 has 14 amino acids. Trimming took off 1 base at V and 1 base at J, with 4 bases between the two ends. Germline-derived CDR1 and CDR2 are LGHDT and YNNKEL (reference sequence). CDR3 loop: CASSQVRNTGELFF. The CDR3, as DNA: TGTGCCAGCAGCCAAGTCCGGAACACCGGGGAGCTGTTTTTT.

This chain joins TRBV7-8 and TRBJ2-2; 11 bases fit TRBD1. Germline V gene data show CDR1 as SGHVS and CDR2 as FQNEAQ. The V segment lost 5 bases and the J segment 8 bases; nucleotides outside the gene matches: 7. This CDR3 contains 15 residues. CDR3 residues: CASSPGQGAMGELFF. The CDR3, as DNA: TGTGCCAGCAGCCCCGGACAGGGGGCGATGGGGGAGCTGTTTTTT.

The V call is TRBV4-2, the J call TRBJ2-7; TRBD2 is a possible D gene (6 bases). CDR3 length: 16 residues. Germline lookup yields CDR1 LGHNA and CDR2 YNFKEQ. Trimming removed 0 bases at V and 1 base at J, with 13 bases between. The CDR3 nucleotides are TGTGCCAGCAGCCAAGAGGGGGGTGTACCGTCCTACGAGCAGTACTTC. Amino acid sequence: CASSQEGGVPSYEQYF.

The chain uses TRBV19 and TRBJ2-3, with 9 positions matching TRBD2. With 10 bases clipped from V and 2 bases from J, the junction kept 13 bases outside the gene matches. CDR1 LNHDA and CDR2 SQIVND come from the germline V gene (reference sequence). The CDR3 runs 16 residues. The CDR3 DNA sequence: TGTGCCACCTCCCTACCCGCTAGCGGGAACACAGATACGCAGTATTTT. Residues: CATSLPASGNTDTQYF.